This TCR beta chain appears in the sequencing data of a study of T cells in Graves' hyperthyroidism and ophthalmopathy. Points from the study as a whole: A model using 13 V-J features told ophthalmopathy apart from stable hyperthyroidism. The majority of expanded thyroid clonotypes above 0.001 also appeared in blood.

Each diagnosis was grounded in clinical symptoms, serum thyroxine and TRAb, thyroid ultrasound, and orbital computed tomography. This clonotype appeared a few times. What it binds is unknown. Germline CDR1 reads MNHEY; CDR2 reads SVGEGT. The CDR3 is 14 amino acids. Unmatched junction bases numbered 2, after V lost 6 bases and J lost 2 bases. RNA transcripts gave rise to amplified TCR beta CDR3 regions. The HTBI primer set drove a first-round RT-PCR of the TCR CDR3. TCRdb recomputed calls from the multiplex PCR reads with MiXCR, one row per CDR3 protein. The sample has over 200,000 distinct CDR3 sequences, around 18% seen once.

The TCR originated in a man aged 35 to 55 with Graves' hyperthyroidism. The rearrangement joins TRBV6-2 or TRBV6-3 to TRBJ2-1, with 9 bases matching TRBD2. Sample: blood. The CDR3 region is CASRRGGAYNEQFF. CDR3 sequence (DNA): TGTGCCAGCAGACGCGGGGGGGCCTACAATGAGCAGTTCTTC.